These 17 T cell receptor beta chains share one sample of origin, sequenced in a study of cytomegalovirus exposure and HLA in healthy donors. The PCR employed 60 Vbeta primers together with 13 Jbeta primers. The data were produced by immunoSEQ multiplex PCR, yet TCRdb's version contains in-frame clones alone and is incomplete. The sample has 150,000 to 200,000 clones, under 75% seen once. The sample consisted of PBMCs. These receptors were taken from a man aged 40-55 years in good health and CMV-seropositive.

This rearrangement joins TRBV19 to TRBJ1-2; the D gene is possibly TRBD1 (6 bases). The V end lost 0 bases, the J end lost 0 bases, and 11 bases lay between the germline ends. Per the germline V gene, CDR1 is LNHDA and CDR2 is SQIVND (reference sequence). This CDR3 comprises 16 residues. CDR3 in amino acids: CASSIEGQSANYGYTF. In nucleotides, the CDR3 is TGTGCCAGTAGTATAGAAGGACAGTCAGCTAACTATGGCTACACCTTC.

V usage is TRBV6-9 and J usage is TRBJ2-5, with D unresolved. The CDR3 consists of 13 residues. Trimming removed 7 bases from V and 5 bases from J, with 14 bases in between. From germline, CDR1 is MNHGY and CDR2 SVAAGI. CDR3 residues: CASIPNVGETQYF. The CDR3 DNA sequence: TGTGCCAGCATCCCTAATGTCGGGGAGACCCAGTACTTC.

Only one count was recorded for this clone. The rearrangement joins TRBV5-8 to TRBJ2-3, with 8 bases that match TRBD1. Germline CDR1 reads SGHTS; CDR2 reads YDEGEE. V lost 6 bases and J lost 5; bases outside the gene matches: 8. CDR3 size: 14 residues. The chain's CDR3 is CASTPGQGGDTQYF. The CDR3 DNA is TGTGCCAGCACACCTGGACAGGGCGGAGATACGCAGTATTTT. Full variable domain (outside the CDR3, taken from reference TRBV5-8 and TRBJ2-3): EAGVTQSPTHLIKTRGQQATLRCSPISGHTSVYWYQQALGLGLQFLLWYDEGEERNRGNFPPRFSGRQFPNYSSELNVNALELEDSALYLCASTPGQGGDTQYFGPGTRLTVL.

V usage is TRBV7-9 and J usage is TRBJ2-5; 9 nucleotides line up with TRBD2. The CDR3 extends over 14 amino acids. V dropped 4 bases and J dropped 4; count of bases not matched to a gene: 4. The V gene's germline CDR1 is SEHNR and CDR2 FQNEAQ (reference sequence). CDR3: CASSSGGGVETQYF. The DNA for the CDR3 is TGTGCCAGCAGCTCAGGCGGGGGGGTAGAGACCCAGTACTTC.

The gene calls are TRBV27 and TRBJ1-1; TRBD1 is a possible D gene (5 bases). Germline assignment: CDR1 MNHEY and CDR2 SMNVEV (reference sequence). V dropped 8 bases and J dropped 3 bases, with 10 bases sitting between them. The CDR3 is made up of 12 amino acids. The CDR3 region is CASFGQDTEAFF. The DNA of the CDR3 is TGTGCCAGCTTCGGACAAGACACTGAAGCTTTCTTT.

To note about this clone: One junction end disagrees with the germline gene, perhaps due to a read error. Distinct nucleotide sequences in the sample also encode this CDR3. The chain recombines TRBV7-9 with TRBJ2-3; 11 nucleotides match TRBD2. The CDR3 is made up of 13 amino acids. From germline, CDR1 is SEHNR and CDR2 FQNEAQ (reference sequence). CDR3 sequence: CASSFSGGDTQYF. The CDR3 DNA sequence: TGTGCCAGCAGCTTTAGCGGGGGGGATACGCAGTACTTT.

The J gene is TRBJ2-2, the V gene TRBV6-6, with 8 bases lining up with TRBD1. J lost 4 bases, V lost 7 bases, and 5 bases had no gene match. CDR1 is MNHNY and CDR2 is SVGAGI in the germline V gene (reference sequence). The CDR3 is 14 residues long. In DNA form, the CDR3 reads TGTGCCAGCACCCTGACAGGGGCCACCGGGGAGCTGTTTTTT. This encodes CASTLTGATGELFF.

The chain uses TRBV19 and TRBJ2-3; D is uncertain. The CDR3 has 14 residues. The V gene's germline CDR1 is LNHDA and CDR2 SQIVND (reference sequence). Trimming removed 5 bases at V and 0 bases at J, with 9 bases between. This CDR3 is CASSPYPSTDTQYF. CDR3 nucleotides: TGTGCCAGTAGTCCCTACCCTAGCACAGATACGCAGTATTTT.

The V call is TRBV19, the J call TRBJ1-6, with 9 bases identical to TRBD1. Germline CDR1 and CDR2: LNHDA and SQIVND (reference sequence). Trimming at V came to 5 bases and at J to 1 base, leaving 3 bases not matched to a gene. The CDR3 is 16 residues long. CDR3 residues: CASSEQGASYNSPLHF. For the CDR3, the DNA is TGTGCCAGTAGTGAACAGGGGGCTTCCTATAATTCACCCCTCCACTTT.

The V call is TRBV7-9, the J call TRBJ2-5, with D perhaps TRBD1 (6 bases). The J call may be in error: the DNA end matches TRBJ2-7 better. Germline V lookup: CDR1 SEHNR, CDR2 FQNEAQ (reference sequence). CDR3 length: 14 residues. The CDR3 reads CASSSPTGTYEQYF. The DNA of the CDR3 is TGTGCCAGCAGCTCACCGACAGGAACCTACGAGCAGTACTTC.

This clone was detected a few times. The rearrangement uses TRBV7-9 and TRBJ1-2; no clear D gene. The CDR3 sequence is 12 residues long. Germline lookup yields CDR1 SEHNR and CDR2 FQNEAQ (reference sequence). The ends were cut back, 5 bases at V and 0 bases at J, with 4 bases in the middle. The CDR3 region has the DNA TGTGCCAGCAGCCAATCTAACTATGGCTACACCTTC. The encoded protein is CASSQSNYGYTF.

The chain links TRBV9 to TRBJ2-3; maybe TRBD2 (6 bases). Per the germline V gene, CDR1 is SGDLS and CDR2 is YYNGEE. Between the trimmed V and J ends, which lost 6 bases and 4 bases, there was a span of 12 bases. The CDR3 is 13 residues long. The CDR3 sequence: CASNGGWADTQYF. The DNA of the CDR3 is TGTGCCAGCAACGGGGGTTGGGCAGATACGCAGTATTTT.

The table lists this clone with a count of one. J is TRBJ1-5 and V is TRBV19; no clear D gene. V lost 3 bases, J lost 0 bases, and 6 bases lay in between. The CDR3 is 14 residues long. Germline assignment: CDR1 LNHDA and CDR2 SQIVND (reference sequence). The DNA of the CDR3 is TGTGCCAGTAGTATGGGCAATAGCAATCAGCCCCAGCATTTT. Its translation: CASSMGNSNQPQHF.

This sequence joins TRBV10-1 and TRBJ2-2, with TRBD1 identical over 8 bases. J lost 6 bases, V lost 3 bases, and 6 bases had no gene match. Per germline, CDR1 WNHNN and CDR2 SYGVQD (reference sequence). This CDR3 has 15 residues. For the CDR3, the DNA is TGCGCCAGCAGTGAATCCAGGGGGCTTGCCGGGGAGCTGTTTTTT. It codes for CASSESRGLAGELFF.

The chain couples TRBV9 to TRBJ2-2, with 7 nucleotides matching TRBD2. V was pared by 0 bases and J by 1 base, with 12 bases of the junction left unmatched. This CDR3 has 19 amino acids. Germline V gives CDR1 SGDLS, CDR2 YYNGEE. The DNA for the CDR3 is TGTGCCAGCAGCGTAGCGGGAGGTTCTCGGATCGGGAACACCGGGGAGCTGTTTTTT. This codes for CASSVAGGSRIGNTGELFF. Complete variable domain (other parts from reference TRBV9 and TRBJ2-2): DSGVTQTPKHLITATGQRVTLRCSPRSGDLSVYWYQQSLDQGLQFLIQYYNGEERAKGNILERFSAQQFPDLHSELNLSSLELGDSALYFCASSVAGGSRIGNTGELFFGEGSRLTVL.

As regards this clone: At one end, the junction sequence differs from germline, possibly due to a read error. The V and J genes are TRBV6-1 and TRBJ1-1, with unresolved D. Germline CDR1 reads MNHNS; CDR2 reads SASEGT. The CDR3 extends over 10 amino acids. The CDR3 sequence is CASSEESRPF. CDR3 bases: TGTGCCAGCAGTGAAGAGAGCCGTCCTTTT.

Worth noting for this clone: The sample carries other DNA sequences with the same CDR3. CDR3 sequence (DNA): TGTGCCAGCGCGGACAGGATCAATTCACCCCTCCACTTT. The encoded protein is CASADRINSPLHF. The rearrangement links TRBV6-5 to TRBJ1-6, with 7 bases fitting TRBD1. The CDR3 covers 13 residues. Looked up from germline, CDR1 is MNHEY and CDR2 is SVGAGI. After removal of 8 bases from V and 7 bases from J, the junction contained 5 bases not matched to a gene.